Listed here are 20 T cell receptor beta chains from one sample, sequenced in a study of T cells expressing NK-cell markers. TCRdb re-called the 5' RACE reads; every CDR3 protein appears as one record, without DNA. The ten most abundant clones cover less than 7.5% of a sample with some 450,000 distinct CDR3 sequences. The sequencing sample was made of blood T cells: a sorted CD56 or NKG2C T cell subset, CD4+ or CD8+ T cells, or bulk PBMC T cells (not recorded which). The receptors originated from a woman aged 18 to 75 in good health.

The chain is built from TRBV11-2 and TRBJ2-2; TCRdb's D call of TRBD2 is untestable without DNA. This CDR3 spans 17 amino acids. Germline V gene sequence: CDR1 SGHAT, CDR2 FQNNGV. This CDR3 reads CASSFPGLAQNTGELFF.

This chain connects TRBV11-2 to TRBJ2-7; TCRdb designates TRBD1, a call that cannot be tested without DNA. Germline lookup yields CDR1 SGHAT and CDR2 FQNNGV. CDR3 size: 14 residues. The chain's CDR3 is CASRIPGQTYEQYF.

The chain carries TRBV4-1 and TRBJ2-2; TCRdb designates TRBD2, a call that cannot be tested without DNA. Per germline, CDR1 MGHRA and CDR2 YSYEKL. This CDR3 is built from 16 residues. CDR3 residues: CASSPGTSGRHGELFF.

The chain joins TRBV20-1 to TRBJ2-1; the TCRdb call, TRBD2, lacks DNA for checking. This CDR3 has 14 residues. CDR1 and CDR2 from the germline V gene are DFQATT and SNEGSKA (reference sequence). CDR3 protein: CSAGGASEYNEQFF.

The rearrangement links TRBV29-1 to TRBJ2-2; there is no DNA to check the TCRdb D call of TRBD1. This CDR3 is 14 amino acids long. The germline V gene has CDR1 SQVTM and CDR2 ANQGSEA. The CDR3 region is CSVESGGNTGELFF.

This chain uses TRBV10-1 with TRBJ2-3; lacking DNA, the TRBD2 call made by TCRdb goes unchecked. From germline, CDR1 is WNHNN and CDR2 SYGVQD (reference sequence). The CDR3 extends over 13 amino acids. The CDR3 sequence is CASSGLVSDTQYF.

The V call is TRBV12-3 or TRBV12-4, the J call TRBJ2-1; TCRdb gives TRBD1 as the D gene, but with no DNA this cannot be confirmed. The length of the CDR3 is 15 residues. The CDR3 sequence is CASGGIGGGGNEQFF.

The V and J genes are TRBV5-5 and TRBJ2-2; the D call from TCRdb, TRBD2, cannot be confirmed without DNA. In germline, CDR1 is SGHKS, CDR2 YYEKEE (reference sequence). CDR3 length: 15 amino acids. CDR3 in amino acids: CASSMRTSSTGELFF.

The chain couples TRBV7-2 to TRBJ2-4; without DNA, the TCRdb call of TRBD1 cannot be checked. There are 17 residues in the CDR3. Germline CDR1 and CDR2: SGHTA and FQGNSA. The CDR3 loop is CASSSHEGLWAKNIQYF.

The chain joins TRBV5-1 to TRBJ1-2; without DNA, the TCRdb call of TRBD1 cannot be checked. CDR1 is SGHRS and CDR2 is YFSETQ in the germline V gene. This CDR3 contains 15 residues. The CDR3 protein is CASSSRTGDWNGYTF.

The chain recombines TRBV12-3 or TRBV12-4 with TRBJ2-7; TCRdb's assignment of TRBD1 cannot be checked, as there is no DNA. This CDR3 has 13 amino acids. CDR3 region: CASSLTRDGEQYF.

The V and J genes are TRBV3-1 and TRBJ2-2; there is no DNA to check the TCRdb D call of TRBD2. In germline, CDR1 is LGHDT, CDR2 YNNKEL (reference sequence). This CDR3 contains 20 residues. This CDR3 reads CASSQDPASGGYGLTGELFF.

The chain carries TRBV3-1 and TRBJ1-5; checking the TCRdb D call of TRBD1 is not possible without DNA. Germline V lookup: CDR1 LGHDT, CDR2 YNNKEL (reference sequence). The CDR3 spans 15 residues. This CDR3 reads CASSQDAGGGQPQHF.

The chain uses TRBV11-2 and TRBJ2-3. This CDR3 has 14 amino acids. Germline loops: CDR1 SGHAT, CDR2 FQNNGV. CDR3 loop: CASSLVMGSDTQYF.

This chain connects TRBV4-3 to TRBJ2-7; TCRdb names TRBD1, which stays unverified in the absence of DNA. CDR1 is LGHNA and CDR2 is YSLEER in the germline V gene. The CDR3 is 15 amino acids. The CDR3 reads CASSQRAAGGYEQYF.

The chain is built from TRBV18 and TRBJ1-1. Germline V gene data show CDR1 as KGHSH and CDR2 as LQKENI. The CDR3 runs 15 residues. The chain's CDR3 is CASSPRGLLNTEAFF.

V gene TRBV7-9 combines with J gene TRBJ2-7; the TCRdb D gene call, TRBD1, has no DNA to confirm it. Germline values: CDR1 SEHNR, CDR2 FQNEAQ (reference sequence). The CDR3 covers 16 residues. CDR3 protein: CASSYGEAGLKDEQYF.

This rearrangement joins TRBV20-1 to TRBJ2-7; no DNA is available, so the TRBD2 call from TCRdb remains unchecked. The germline V gene encodes CDR1 DFQATT and CDR2 SNEGSKA (reference sequence). CDR3 length equals 15 residues. The CDR3 reads CSARPTSGRRRRQYF.

J is TRBJ1-4 and V is TRBV28; the D call of TRBD1 rests on TCRdb alone, since no DNA is present to check it. Germline lookup yields CDR1 MDHEN and CDR2 SYDVKM. The CDR3 has 17 amino acids. The CDR3 spells CASSLSRWGVADEKLFF.

The V and J genes are TRBV7-9 and TRBJ2-2; the D gene TCRdb calls, TRBD1, cannot be checked with no DNA. Germline V gives CDR1 SEHNR, CDR2 FQNEAQ (reference sequence). CDR3 size: 15 residues. Here the CDR3 reads CASSTGTANTGELFF.